This TCR beta chain was identified during a study of a mutant IDH1 vaccine in newly diagnosed glioma. Study in general: There were roughly 60% males and roughly 38% females among treated patients, whose mean age was 40.4 years. Radiotherapy, temozolomide, or both had been given previously, and both were given to most.

This clone has just one count. The CDR3 has 12 amino acids. Trimming took 3 bases from V and 6 from J, leaving 8 bases between them. In germline, CDR1 is LGHNA, CDR2 YSLEER. Measured with immunoSEQ multiplex PCR; TCRdb has only the in-frame clones, and not every one. The sample shows about 51,000 clones, over 65% of them seen only once. Time point in this sample: baseline, week 1 (first vaccination visit). Stated treatment: pre-vaccination baseline after standard-of-care therapy. The sample here was PBMCs, taken from a glioma patient treated with radiotherapy, temozolomide or both. The sequence was obtained from a woman aged 40 to 50 with glioma. The rearrangement joins TRBV4-3 to TRBJ1-2; D is undetermined. CDR3 sequence reads: CASSQELDGYTF. DNA of the CDR3: TGCGCCAGCAGCCAGGAACTAGATGGCTACACCTTC.